This T cell receptor beta chain was sequenced for a study of blood T cells in healthy people across ages. The study's findings and limits: There were more naive CD4+ cells and higher diversity in long-lived donors than in aged donors. The recorded TCR beta diversity per million T cells decreased in a roughly linear manner with age.

Each donor supplied around 10 milliliters of peripheral blood. Isolation yielded PBMCs, at least 6.5 million per sample, in every case. Germline V gives CDR1 SGHTA, CDR2 FQGNSA. J lost 7 bases, V lost 6 bases, and 9 bases had no gene match. CDR3 length: 15 amino acids. For this clonotype: Its antigen remains unidentified.

Combining a sample-barcoded 5' primer with a J-beta primer mix, a second PCR ran for 7 to 11 cycles. TCRdb re-analysed the 5' RACE reads in MiXCR, keeping a single row per CDR3 protein. The table lists approximately 880,000 distinct CDR3 sequences, around 48% of them singletons. This receptor was obtained from a man younger than 40 in good health. The chain has TRBV7-2 and TRBJ1-5; 10 bases are a match to TRBD1. Sequenced: blood. The DNA for the CDR3 is TGTGCCAGCAGTCGACAGGGGGCGGCCGGGCAGCCCCAGCATTTT. The encoded protein is CASSRQGAAGQPQHF.